The clone carrying this T cell receptor (beta chain) was found a few times. Antigen unknown. The sample is drawn from a study of T-cell memory formation after mild COVID-19. With constant-segment primers, 5'RACE yielded cDNA libraries of TCR alpha and TCR beta that carried sample barcodes and UMIs. TCRdb independently ran MiXCR on the 5' RACE reads; one entry per CDR3 protein. Altogether about 560,000 distinct CDR3 sequences are present, approximately 21% being singletons, with the ten largest covering approximately 8.4%. General study findings and limits: Day 15 to 85 contracting clones showed balanced CD4/CD8; day 15 to 37 expanders favored CD4+. CD4+ contracting clones were mainly CM and EM; CD8+ ones, EMRA. Some responding clones appeared in pre-infection memory, suggesting cross-reactive memory joined.

The germline CDR1 and CDR2 sequences are KGHDR and SFDVKD. The CDR3 contains 14 residues. V lost 5 bases and J 7 bases, leaving 13 bases between the germline ends. Sequenced material: PBMCs or a T cell subset sorted from them (not recorded which). The gene calls are TRBV24-1 and TRBJ2-2; D is unresolved. The source of this sequence is an adult woman who had mild COVID-19 (a few samples of this study predate the infection). Cell type and time point are not known. The CDR3 nucleotides read TGTGCCACCAGTGGTCCTGGAAAAGTCGGGGAGCTGTTTTTT. Translation gives CATSGPGKVGELFF.